This T cell receptor beta chain came from a study of Ad26.COV2.S vaccination and SARS-CoV-2 variants. Background on the study: Ad26.COV2.S was injected intramuscularly once or twice, 56 days apart.

Trimming stripped 2 bases from V and 0 bases from J, with 14 bases between. Germline CDR1 is SGHNT and CDR2 is YYREEE (reference sequence). The CDR3 covers 17 residues. Generated by immunoSEQ multiplex PCR, the TCRdb table keeps only in-frame clones and is missing some. The profile covers some 520,000 clones, with around 88% appearing a single time and 9.5% to 15% taken by the ten largest. Treatment denoted: some 20 received Ad26.COV2.S at low or high dose, single or two shots; 5 received placebo; per-sample allocation not given. Sampling was done on day 63 after the first vaccine or placebo injection.

The TCR sequence derives from a person between 18 and 60 years old who received the Ad26.COV2.S COVID-19 vaccine or a placebo. The material sequenced was peripheral blood, taken in a trial of Ad26.COV2.S vaccine versus placebo. The chain has TRBV5-4 and TRBJ1-4; a possible D gene is TRBD1 (5 bases). The CDR3 reads CASSFRERTPTNEKLFF. CDR3 DNA sequence: TGTGCCAGCAGCTTCAGGGAGAGAACTCCAACTAATGAAAAACTGTTTTTT.